One and the same sample provided the 24 T cell receptor beta chains below, sequenced in a study of CD8 T cells in ankylosing spondylitis. Findings of the study overall: Ankylosing spondylitis blood appeared to carry a characteristic TCR beta motif of under ten highly homologous variants.

The antigens of these receptors remain unknown. One entry per CDR3 protein, called by TCRdb with MiXCR from the 5' RACE reads. The repertoire holds 100,000 to 150,000 distinct CDR3 sequences, with 17% as singletons. Sequenced material: blood, either unsorted or a sorted T cell fraction (not recorded which). The receptors derive from a male donor with ankylosing spondylitis.

The V call is TRBV4-2, the J call TRBJ2-7, with unresolved D. The germline gives CDR1 LGHNA, CDR2 YNFKEQ. CDR3 length equals 17 residues. The ends were cut back, 4 bases at V and 3 bases at J, with 22 bases in the middle. CDR3 residues: CASSPATTNLVFYEQYF. The CDR3 DNA reads TGTGCCAGCAGCCCAGCTACGACCAACCTCGTGTTCTACGAGCAGTACTTC.

There are a few counts of this clonotype. V and J are TRBV24-1 and TRBJ2-4; TRBD2 aligns across 11 bases. Germline values: CDR1 KGHDR, CDR2 SFDVKD. The CDR3 has 17 residues. V trimming: 5 bases; J trimming: 0 bases; junction bases outside the gene matches: 5. CDR3 in DNA: TGTGCCACCAGTGCTGGGGGACTAGCGGCAGCCAAAAACATTCAGTACTTC. As protein: CATSAGGLAAAKNIQYF.

Only a few counts were recorded for this clonotype. The V and J genes are TRBV7-9 and TRBJ1-2; D perhaps matches TRBD1 (5 bases). This CDR3 has 14 amino acids. The germline V and J ends were trimmed by 5 bases and 0 bases, with 10 bases remaining between them. CDR1 is SEHNR, CDR2 FQNEAQ, per germline (reference sequence). CDR3 bases: TGTGCCAGCAGCGCGGGGGGAGCTAACTATGGCTACACCTTC. Encoded protein: CASSAGGANYGYTF.

The gene calls are TRBV4-3 and TRBJ1-4; the match to TRBD1 covers 9 bases. CDR3 length: 14 amino acids. V was pared by 4 bases and J by 6 bases, with 3 bases of the junction left unmatched. Germline CDR1 and CDR2: LGHNA and YSLEER. In DNA form, the CDR3 reads TGCGCCAGCAGCCTCCACAGGGGGCATGAAAAACTGTTTTTT. It is translated as CASSLHRGHEKLFF.

The chain uses TRBV7-2 and TRBJ2-1; no definite D call. CDR1 is SGHTA, CDR2 FQGNSA, per germline. The CDR3 is 14 amino acids. V was clipped by 1 base and J by 10 bases, with 14 bases between them. This CDR3 is CASSLVVDPKEQFF. In DNA form, the CDR3 reads TGTGCCAGCAGCTTAGTAGTTGACCCCAAGGAGCAGTTCTTC.

In its sample, this clonotype was seen many times. The chain uses TRBV29-1 and TRBJ2-7, with D hard to call. This CDR3 spans 12 amino acids. Trimming removed 2 bases at V and 4 bases at J, with 9 bases between. Germline V lookup: CDR1 SQVTM, CDR2 ANQGSEA. This CDR3 is CSVELEKYEQYF. CDR3 DNA sequence: TGCAGCGTTGAATTGGAAAAGTACGAGCAGTACTTC.

The chain is built from TRBV4-2 and TRBJ2-7; 8 nucleotides match TRBD2. The CDR3 spans 14 residues. Germline CDR1 reads LGHNA; CDR2 reads YNFKEQ. V lost 3 bases and J lost 4; bases outside the gene matches: 5. Here the CDR3 reads CASSHLASGYEQYF. CDR3 DNA: TGTGCCAGCAGCCATTTGGCTAGCGGGTACGAGCAGTACTTC.

This clonotype was detected a few times. This sequence joins TRBV4-1 and TRBJ2-7; tentative D call: TRBD1 (7 bases). Germline CDR1 is MGHRA and CDR2 is YSYEKL. The germline V and J ends were trimmed by 3 bases and 7 bases, with 13 bases remaining between them. The CDR3 runs 13 residues. The CDR3 DNA reads TGCGCCAGCAGCCATTCTTCAGGGGGGGAGCAGTACTTC. It encodes CASSHSSGGEQYF.

The V call is TRBV27, the J call TRBJ2-1; TRBD2 matches at 7 bases. V lost 7 bases to trimming and J lost 6 bases; unmatched junction nucleotides: 9. Germline V lookup: CDR1 MNHEY, CDR2 SMNVEV (reference sequence). The CDR3 runs to 14 residues. CDR3 DNA: TGTGCCAGCAAGGTGGGGACTACCCGCAATGAGCAGTTCTTC. It specifies CASKVGTTRNEQFF.

V is TRBV7-9 and J is TRBJ2-7; D not resolved. CDR1 is SEHNR and CDR2 is FQNEAQ in the germline V gene (reference sequence). V lost 5 bases, J lost 1 base, and 12 bases lay in between. The CDR3 totals 14 residues. CDR3 bases: TGTGCCAGCAGCCTACCGGGCGCTTCCTACGAGCAGTACTTC. This translates into CASSLPGASYEQYF.

The chain employs TRBV4-1 and TRBJ2-7; D uncertain. V lost 2 bases and J 0 bases, leaving 5 bases between the germline ends. This CDR3 spans 13 amino acids. From germline, CDR1 is MGHRA and CDR2 YSYEKL. CDR3 sequence (DNA): TGCGCCAGCAGCCAAAGGTTCTCCTACGAGCAGTACTTC. It encodes CASSQRFSYEQYF.

V usage is TRBV4-3 and J usage is TRBJ1-1; D perhaps matches TRBD1 (6 bases). The CDR3 consists of 14 residues. CDR1 LGHNA and CDR2 YSLEER come from the germline V gene. The ends were cut back, 3 bases at V and 4 bases at J, with 12 bases in the middle. The CDR3 coding sequence is TGCGCCAGCAGCCAGAAGGGGGTTATCACTGAAGCTTTCTTT. Translation gives CASSQKGVITEAFF.

In DNA, the CDR3 is TGTGCCAGCAGCTTGCAGGGTTCTAGCAATCAGCCCCAGCATTTT. Translated: CASSLQGSSNQPQHF. The rearrangement uses TRBV5-6 and TRBJ1-5; the D gene is possibly TRBD1 (5 bases). CDR1 is SGHDT, CDR2 YYEEEE, per germline. The CDR3 length is 15 residues. With 1 base removed from V and 0 bases from J, the gap between germline ends came to 8 bases.

This chain links TRBV4-1 with TRBJ1-2; TRBD1 might be the D (6 bases). Germline V lookup: CDR1 MGHRA, CDR2 YSYEKL. The CDR3 is made up of 13 amino acids. Trimming left V 4 bases short and J 2 bases short, with 8 bases between. The CDR3 bases are TGCGCCAGCAGCCGAGGACAGAACTATGGCTACACCTTC. Translated: CASSRGQNYGYTF.

This chain joins TRBV6-5 and TRBJ1-4; D not resolved. V was cut by 0 bases and J by 4 bases, with 9 bases left in between. The germline gives CDR1 MNHEY, CDR2 SVGAGI. The CDR3 spans 15 residues. For the CDR3, the DNA is TGTGCCAGCAGTTACTCGGCGGGATTTAATGAAAAACTGTTTTTT. It codes for CASSYSAGFNEKLFF.

In this sample, this clonotype turned up many times. The chain recombines TRBV7-2 with TRBJ1-5, with D perhaps matching TRBD1 (5 bases). The CDR3 loop spans 13 amino acids. V was trimmed by 2 bases and J by 4 bases, leaving 6 bases between them. Germline V gene lookup returns CDR1 SGHTA and CDR2 FQGNSA. The CDR3 region is CASSLWGNQPQHF. The CDR3 region has the DNA TGTGCCAGCAGCTTATGGGGGAATCAGCCCCAGCATTTT.

This clonotype has only a few counts. The chain links TRBV15 to TRBJ2-2; 8 positions agree with TRBD2. Germline V gene lookup returns CDR1 LNHNV and CDR2 YYDKDF (reference sequence). After removal of 0 bases from V and 4 bases from J, the junction contained 4 bases not matched to a gene. This CDR3 comprises 16 residues. CDR3 sequence: CATSRESGSGTGELFF. The CDR3 DNA reads as TGTGCCACCAGCAGAGAAAGCGGGAGTGGCACCGGGGAGCTGTTTTTT.

V and J are TRBV19 and TRBJ2-7; no clear D gene. Trimming took 8 bases from V and 1 from J, leaving 12 bases between them. This CDR3 is built from 13 residues. CDR1 is LNHDA, CDR2 SQIVND, per germline (reference sequence). The DNA for the CDR3 is TGTGCCAGTGCTGACACCTTTTCCTACGAGCAGTACTTC. Protein sequence: CASADTFSYEQYF.

This clonotype has at least ten counts. The V gene is TRBV2, the J gene TRBJ2-2; the D is unclear. Germline CDR1 SNHLY, CDR2 FYNNEI. Trimming removed 10 bases at V and 1 base at J, with 7 bases between. CDR3 length: 12 residues. The CDR3 loop is CATRQNTGELFF. CDR3 coding DNA: TGTGCCACACGGCAGAACACCGGGGAGCTGTTTTTT.

This clonotype occurred a few times. The rearrangement joins TRBV7-9 to TRBJ2-7; 11 bases match TRBD1. The V gene's germline CDR1 is SEHNR and CDR2 FQNEAQ (reference sequence). V was pared by 5 bases and J by 6 bases, with 12 bases of the junction left unmatched. The CDR3 spans 16 residues. The CDR3 sequence: CASSRGAGTGGSEQYF. CDR3 coding DNA: TGTGCCAGCAGCAGGGGGGCCGGGACAGGGGGGAGCGAGCAGTACTTC.

This clonotype showed up just a few times. The V call is TRBV14, the J call TRBJ2-2; D is uncertain. In germline, CDR1 is SGHDN, CDR2 FVKESK. This CDR3 contains 14 residues. The germline V and J ends were trimmed by 4 bases and 3 bases, with 9 bases remaining between them. CDR3 loop: CASSRGFDTGELFF. CDR3 DNA sequence: TGTGCCAGCAGCCGTGGGTTTGACACCGGGGAGCTGTTTTTT.

The chain is built from TRBV28 and TRBJ2-2, with 10 positions matching TRBD2. The CDR3 totals 15 residues. V was pared by 6 bases and J by 2 bases, with 3 bases of the junction left unmatched. The germline CDR1 and CDR2 sequences are MDHEN and SYDVKM. The CDR3: CASRRLAGNTGELFF. The CDR3 nucleotides read TGTGCCAGCAGGCGACTAGCGGGTAACACCGGGGAGCTGTTTTTT.

The chain joins TRBV2 to TRBJ2-1; 8 bases align to TRBD1. In germline, CDR1 is SNHLY, CDR2 FYNNEI. J gave up 6 bases and V 6 bases, and 10 bases lay outside the gene matches. The CDR3 is 15 residues long. This CDR3 reads CASSAGQGIGNEQFF. The CDR3 DNA follows: TGTGCCAGCAGCGCCGGACAGGGTATTGGCAATGAGCAGTTCTTC.

V and J are TRBV9 and TRBJ2-1, with 11 bases matching TRBD2. V was pared by 0 bases and J by 12 bases, with 5 bases of the junction left unmatched. The CDR3 is made up of 14 amino acids. Germline V gene lookup returns CDR1 SGDLS and CDR2 YYNGEE. This chain's CDR3 is CASSVGLAGFGQFF. The DNA of the CDR3 is TGTGCCAGCAGCGTAGGACTAGCGGGATTTGGGCAGTTCTTC. Variable domain in full (rest from reference TRBV9 and TRBJ2-1): DSGVTQTPKHLITATGQRVTLRCSPRSGDLSVYWYQQSLDQGLQFLIQYYNGEERAKGNILERFSAQQFPDLHSELNLSSLELGDSALYFCASSVGLAGFGQFFGPGTRLTVL.